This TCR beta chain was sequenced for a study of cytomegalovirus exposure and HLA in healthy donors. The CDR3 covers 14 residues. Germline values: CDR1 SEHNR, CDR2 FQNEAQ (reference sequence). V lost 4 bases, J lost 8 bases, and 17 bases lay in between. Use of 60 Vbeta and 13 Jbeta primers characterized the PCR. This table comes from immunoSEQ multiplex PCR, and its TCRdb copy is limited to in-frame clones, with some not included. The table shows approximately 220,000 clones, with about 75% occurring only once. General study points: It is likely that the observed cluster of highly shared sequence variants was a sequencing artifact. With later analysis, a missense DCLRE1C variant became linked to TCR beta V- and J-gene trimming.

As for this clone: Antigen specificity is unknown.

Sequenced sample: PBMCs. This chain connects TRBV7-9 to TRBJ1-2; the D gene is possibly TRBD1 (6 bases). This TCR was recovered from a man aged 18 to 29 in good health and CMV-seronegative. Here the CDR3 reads CASSSTGTRGGYTF. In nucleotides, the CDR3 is TGTGCCAGCAGCTCTACCGGGACAAGGGGCGGCTACACCTTC.